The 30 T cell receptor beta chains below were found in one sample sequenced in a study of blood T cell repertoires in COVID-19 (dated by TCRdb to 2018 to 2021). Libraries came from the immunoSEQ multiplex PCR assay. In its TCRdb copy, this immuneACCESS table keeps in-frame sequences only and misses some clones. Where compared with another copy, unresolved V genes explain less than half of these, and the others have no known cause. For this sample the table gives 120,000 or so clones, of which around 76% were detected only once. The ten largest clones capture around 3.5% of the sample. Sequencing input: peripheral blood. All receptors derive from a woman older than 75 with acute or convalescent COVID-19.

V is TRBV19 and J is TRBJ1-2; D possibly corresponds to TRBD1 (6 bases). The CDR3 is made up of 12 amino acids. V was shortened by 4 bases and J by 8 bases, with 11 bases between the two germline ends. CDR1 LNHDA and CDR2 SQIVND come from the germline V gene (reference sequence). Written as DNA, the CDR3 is TGTGCCAGTAGTAACAGGGAAACGGGCTACACCTTC. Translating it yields CASSNRETGYTF.

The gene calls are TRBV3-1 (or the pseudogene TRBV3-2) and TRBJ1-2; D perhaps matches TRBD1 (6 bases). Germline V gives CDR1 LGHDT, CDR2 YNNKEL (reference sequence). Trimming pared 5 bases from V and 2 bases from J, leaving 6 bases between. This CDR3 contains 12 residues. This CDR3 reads CASSGTNYGYTF. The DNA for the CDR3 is TGTGCCAGCAGCGGGACAAACTATGGCTACACCTTC.

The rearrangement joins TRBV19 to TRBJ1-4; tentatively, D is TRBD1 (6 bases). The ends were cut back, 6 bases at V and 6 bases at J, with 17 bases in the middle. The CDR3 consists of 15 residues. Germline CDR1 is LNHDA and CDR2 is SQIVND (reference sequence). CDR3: CASRARGGHYEKLFF. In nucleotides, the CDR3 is TGTGCCAGTAGGGCAAGGGGGGGGCACTATGAAAAACTGTTTTTT.

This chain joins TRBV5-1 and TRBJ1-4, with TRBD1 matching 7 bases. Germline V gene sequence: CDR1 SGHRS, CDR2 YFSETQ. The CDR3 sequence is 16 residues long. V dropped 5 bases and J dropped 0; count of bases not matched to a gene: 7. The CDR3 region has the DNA TGCGCCAGCAGAATCGGACAGGCGACAACTAATGAAAAACTGTTTTTT. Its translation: CASRIGQATTNEKLFF.

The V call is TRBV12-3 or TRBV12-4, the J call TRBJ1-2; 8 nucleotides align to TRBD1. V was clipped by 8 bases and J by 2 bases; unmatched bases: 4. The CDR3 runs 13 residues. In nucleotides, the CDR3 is TGTGCCAGCGGGACAGGCCTAAACTATGGCTACACCTTC. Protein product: CASGTGLNYGYTF.

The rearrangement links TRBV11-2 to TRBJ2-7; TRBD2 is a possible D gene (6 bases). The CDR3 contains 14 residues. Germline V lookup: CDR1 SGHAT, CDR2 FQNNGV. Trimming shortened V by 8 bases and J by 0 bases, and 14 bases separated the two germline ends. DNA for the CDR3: TGTGCCAGCGGACCCGGGACTGACTCCTACGAGCAGTACTTC. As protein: CASGPGTDSYEQYF.

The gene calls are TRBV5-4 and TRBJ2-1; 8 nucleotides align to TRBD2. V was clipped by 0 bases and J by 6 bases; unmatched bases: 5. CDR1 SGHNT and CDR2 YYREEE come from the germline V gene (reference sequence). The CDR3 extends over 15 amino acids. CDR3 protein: CASSLGGGIGNEQFF. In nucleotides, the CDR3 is TGTGCCAGCAGCTTGGGCGGGGGGATTGGCAATGAGCAGTTCTTC.

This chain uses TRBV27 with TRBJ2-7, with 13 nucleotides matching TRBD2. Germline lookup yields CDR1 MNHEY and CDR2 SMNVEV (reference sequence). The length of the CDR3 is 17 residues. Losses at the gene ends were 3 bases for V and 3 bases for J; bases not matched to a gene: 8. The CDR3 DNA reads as TGTGCCAGCAGTTTTAATCTCGGGACTAGCGGGGTCTACGAGCAGTACTTC. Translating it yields CASSFNLGTSGVYEQYF.

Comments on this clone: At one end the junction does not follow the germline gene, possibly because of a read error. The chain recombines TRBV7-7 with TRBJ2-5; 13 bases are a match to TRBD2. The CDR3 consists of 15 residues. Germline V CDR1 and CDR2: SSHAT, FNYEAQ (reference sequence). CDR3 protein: CASSLGTSGVETQYF. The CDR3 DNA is TGTGCTAGCAGCCTGGGGACTAGCGGGGTTGAGACCCAGTACTTC.

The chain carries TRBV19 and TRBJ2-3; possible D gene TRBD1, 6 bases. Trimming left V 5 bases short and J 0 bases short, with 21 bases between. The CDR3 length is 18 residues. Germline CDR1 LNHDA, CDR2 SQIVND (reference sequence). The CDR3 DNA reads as TGTGCCAGTAGTCACAGGGCGCGGACCCCCCCTAGCACAGATACGCAGTATTTT. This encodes CASSHRARTPPSTDTQYF. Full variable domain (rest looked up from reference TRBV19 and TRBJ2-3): DGGITQSPKYLFRKEGQNVTLSCEQNLNHDAMYWYRQDPGQGLRLIYYSQIVNDFQKGDIAEGYSVSREKKESFPLTVTSAQKNPTAFYLCASSHRARTPPSTDTQYFGPGTRLTVL.

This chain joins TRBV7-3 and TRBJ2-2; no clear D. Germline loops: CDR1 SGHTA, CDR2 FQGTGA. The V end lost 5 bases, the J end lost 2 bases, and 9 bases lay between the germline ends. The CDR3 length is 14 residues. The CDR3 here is CASSASGNTGELFF. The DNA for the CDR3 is TGTGCCAGCAGCGCTTCGGGTAACACCGGGGAGCTGTTTTTT.

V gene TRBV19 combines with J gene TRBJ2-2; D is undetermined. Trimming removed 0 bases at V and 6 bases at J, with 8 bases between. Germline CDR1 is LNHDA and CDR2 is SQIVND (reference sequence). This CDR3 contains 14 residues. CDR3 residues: CASSIDLPPGELFF. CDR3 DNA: TGTGCCAGTAGTATAGATCTCCCCCCCGGGGAGCTGTTTTTT.

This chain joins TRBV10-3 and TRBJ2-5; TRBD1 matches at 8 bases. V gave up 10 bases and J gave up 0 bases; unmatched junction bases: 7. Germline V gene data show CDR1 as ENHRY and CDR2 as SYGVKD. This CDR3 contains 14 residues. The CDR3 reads CATRTGLNQETQYF. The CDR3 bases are TGTGCCACCCGGACAGGGCTCAACCAAGAGACCCAGTACTTC.

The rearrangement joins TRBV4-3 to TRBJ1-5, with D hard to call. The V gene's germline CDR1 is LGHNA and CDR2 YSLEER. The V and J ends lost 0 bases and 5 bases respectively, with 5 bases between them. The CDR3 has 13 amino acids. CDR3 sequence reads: CASSQDGDQPQHF. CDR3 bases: TGCGCCAGCAGCCAAGACGGGGATCAGCCCCAGCATTTT.

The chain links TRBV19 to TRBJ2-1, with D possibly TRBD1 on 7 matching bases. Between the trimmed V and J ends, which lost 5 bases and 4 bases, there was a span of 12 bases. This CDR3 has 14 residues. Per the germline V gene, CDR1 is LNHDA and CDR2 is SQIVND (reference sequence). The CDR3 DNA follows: TGTGCCAGTAGTCCGGGGGACAGATACAATGAGCAGTTCTTC. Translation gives CASSPGDRYNEQFF.

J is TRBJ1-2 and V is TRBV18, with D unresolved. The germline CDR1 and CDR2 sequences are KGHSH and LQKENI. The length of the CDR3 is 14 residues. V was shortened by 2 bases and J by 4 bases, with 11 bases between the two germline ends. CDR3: CASSPMESLYGYTF. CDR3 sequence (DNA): TGTGCCAGCTCACCAATGGAGTCCCTCTATGGCTACACCTTC.

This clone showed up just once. For the CDR3, the DNA is TGTGCCAGCTCACCAGTCGGGGGGAGGAGCACTGAAGCTTTCTTT. Protein product: CASSPVGGRSTEAFF. The V call is TRBV18, the J call TRBJ1-1; D perhaps matches TRBD1 (5 bases). The CDR3 spans 15 residues. From germline, CDR1 is KGHSH and CDR2 LQKENI. Trimming pared 2 bases from V and 4 bases from J, leaving 14 bases between. Combining the CDR3 with reference TRBV18 and TRBJ1-1 gives the whole variable domain NAGVMQNPRHLVRRRGQEARLRCSPMKGHSHVYWYRQLPEEGLKFMVYLQKENIIDESGMPKERFSAEFPKEGPSILRIQQVVRGDSAAYFCASSPVGGRSTEAFFGQGTRLTVV.

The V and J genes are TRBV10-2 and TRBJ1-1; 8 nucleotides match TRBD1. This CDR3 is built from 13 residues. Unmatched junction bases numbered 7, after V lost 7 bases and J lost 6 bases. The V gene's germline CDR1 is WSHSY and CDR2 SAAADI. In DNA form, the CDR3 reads TGCGCCAGCACCCCCGGACAGGGTGCTGAAGCTTTCTTT. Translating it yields CASTPGQGAEAFF.

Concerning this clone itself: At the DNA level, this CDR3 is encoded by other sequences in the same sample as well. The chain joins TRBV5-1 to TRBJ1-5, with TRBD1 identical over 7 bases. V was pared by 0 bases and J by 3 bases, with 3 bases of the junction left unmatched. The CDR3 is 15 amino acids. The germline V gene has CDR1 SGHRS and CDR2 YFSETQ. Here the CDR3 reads CASSLGQGVNQPQHF. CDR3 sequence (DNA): TGCGCCAGCAGCTTGGGACAGGGAGTCAATCAGCCCCAGCATTTT.

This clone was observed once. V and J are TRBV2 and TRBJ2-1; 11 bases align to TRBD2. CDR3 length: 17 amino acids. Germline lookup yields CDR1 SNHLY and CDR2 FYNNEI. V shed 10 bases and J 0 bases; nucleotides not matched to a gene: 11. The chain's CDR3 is CAIGTSGPASSYNEQFF. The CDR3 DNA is TGTGCCATCGGGACTAGCGGTCCAGCTAGCTCCTACAATGAGCAGTTCTTC.

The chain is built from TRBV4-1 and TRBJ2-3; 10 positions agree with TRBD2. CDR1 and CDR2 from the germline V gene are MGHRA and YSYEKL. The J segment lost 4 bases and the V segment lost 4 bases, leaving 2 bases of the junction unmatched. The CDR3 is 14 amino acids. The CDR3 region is CASSLSGRADTQYF. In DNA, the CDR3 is TGCGCCAGCAGCCTGAGCGGGAGGGCAGATACGCAGTATTTT.

CDR3 loop: CARSPRPGHGYQETQYF. The CDR3 DNA reads as TGTGCCAGAAGCCCCCGGCCGGGACATGGGTACCAAGAGACCCAGTACTTC. The chain employs TRBV7-5 and TRBJ2-5; TRBD1 is taken as the D call from the table, unchecked against the DNA. TRBV7-5 constitutes a pseudogene. This CDR3 is 17 amino acids long.

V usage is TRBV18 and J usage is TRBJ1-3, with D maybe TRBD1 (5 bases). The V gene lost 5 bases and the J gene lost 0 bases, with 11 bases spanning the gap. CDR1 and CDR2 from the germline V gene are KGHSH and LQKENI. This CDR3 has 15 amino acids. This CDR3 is CASSSDSLSGNTIYF. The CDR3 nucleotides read TGTGCCAGCTCATCTGACAGCCTCTCTGGAAACACCATATATTTT.

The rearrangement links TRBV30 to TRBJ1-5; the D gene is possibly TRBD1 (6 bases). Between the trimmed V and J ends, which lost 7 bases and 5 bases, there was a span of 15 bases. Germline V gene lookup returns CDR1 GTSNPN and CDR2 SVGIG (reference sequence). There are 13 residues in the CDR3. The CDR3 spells CAFSGTLDQPQHF. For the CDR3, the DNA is TGTGCCTTTTCCGGGACACTCGATCAGCCCCAGCATTTT.

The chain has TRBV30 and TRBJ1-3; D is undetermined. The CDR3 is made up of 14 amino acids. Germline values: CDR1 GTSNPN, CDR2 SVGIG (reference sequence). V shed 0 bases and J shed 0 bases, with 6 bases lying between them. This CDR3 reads CAWSVFRSGNTIYF. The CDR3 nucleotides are TGTGCCTGGAGTGTTTTCCGCTCTGGAAACACCATATATTTT.

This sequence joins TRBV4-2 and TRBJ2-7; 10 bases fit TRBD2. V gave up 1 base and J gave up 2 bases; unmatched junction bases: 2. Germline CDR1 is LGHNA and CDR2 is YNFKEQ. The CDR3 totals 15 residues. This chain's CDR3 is CASSQGTSGTYEQYF. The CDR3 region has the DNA TGTGCCAGCAGCCAAGGGACTAGCGGTACCTACGAGCAGTACTTC.

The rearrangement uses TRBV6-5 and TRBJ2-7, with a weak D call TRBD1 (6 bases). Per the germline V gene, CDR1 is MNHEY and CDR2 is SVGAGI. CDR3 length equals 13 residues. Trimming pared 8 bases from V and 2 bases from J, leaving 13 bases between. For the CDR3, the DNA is TGTGCCAGCCGCCGGGACAACCCCTACGAGCAGTACTTC. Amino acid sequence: CASRRDNPYEQYF.

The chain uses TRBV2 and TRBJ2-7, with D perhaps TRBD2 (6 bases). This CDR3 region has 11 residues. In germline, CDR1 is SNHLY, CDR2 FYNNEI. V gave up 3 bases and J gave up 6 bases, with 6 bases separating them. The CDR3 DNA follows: TGTGCCAGCAGTGAGGGGGGCGAGCAGTACTTC. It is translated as CASSEGGEQYF.

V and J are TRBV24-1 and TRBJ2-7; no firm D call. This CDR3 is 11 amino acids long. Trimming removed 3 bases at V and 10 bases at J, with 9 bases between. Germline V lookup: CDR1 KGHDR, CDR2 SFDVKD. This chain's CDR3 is CATSDLTVQYF. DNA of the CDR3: TGTGCCACCAGTGATCTAACGGTACAGTACTTC.

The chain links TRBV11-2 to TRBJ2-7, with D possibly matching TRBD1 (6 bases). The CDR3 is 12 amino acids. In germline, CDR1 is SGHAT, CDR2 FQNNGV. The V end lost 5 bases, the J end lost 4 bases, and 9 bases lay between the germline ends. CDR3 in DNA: TGTGCCAGCAGCCTCACAGGGTACGAGCAGTACTTC. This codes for CASSLTGYEQYF.